Reported below is one T cell receptor (beta chain). TCRdb's table, derived via immunoSEQ multiplex PCR, lists solely in-frame clones and lacks some. The sample holds 50,000 to 70,000 clones, around 93% seen once. The data are from a study of technical replicates of blood from a few donors. This CDR3 is 15 amino acids long. The V end lost 0 bases, the J end lost 5 bases, and 13 bases lay between the germline ends. Germline V CDR1 and CDR2: LGHNA, YSLEER. The J gene is TRBJ1-1, the V gene TRBV4-3; weak D call: TRBD1 (6 bases). The receptor was derived from a human donor in good health. Some clones in this sample may be carry-over from other donors' samples. Source material: PBMCs. CDR3 nucleotide sequence: TGCGCCAGCAGCCAAGAATGGGGGCGCGGGACTGAAGCTTTCTTT. It yields the protein CASSQEWGRGTEAFF.